This TCR beta chain stems from a study of T cell responses to AZD1222 COVID-19 vaccine. Study as a whole: Whether given at about 4 or about 12 weeks, second doses were pooled.

As concerns this clone: Its antigen is as yet unknown.

The study's findings and limits: Spike-specific TCR breadth rose after two AZD1222 doses, and depth rose as well.

The CDR3 has 16 residues. V was clipped by 2 bases and J by 4 bases, with 15 bases between them. Germline V gene lookup returns CDR1 MNHEY and CDR2 SMNVEV (reference sequence). This table comes from immunoSEQ multiplex PCR, and its TCRdb copy is limited to in-frame clones, with some not included. This table has 150,000 to 200,000 clones, about 86% appearing once. This chain connects TRBV27 to TRBJ2-1; D ambiguous. The TCR originated in an adult in good health. The sample in question was peripheral blood, obtained on day 0 of AZD1222 vaccination. In DNA form, the CDR3 reads TGTGCCAGCAGTTTAGGAGCGTCCAGAAGGTACAATGAGCAGTTCTTC. Translating gives CASSLGASRRYNEQFF.